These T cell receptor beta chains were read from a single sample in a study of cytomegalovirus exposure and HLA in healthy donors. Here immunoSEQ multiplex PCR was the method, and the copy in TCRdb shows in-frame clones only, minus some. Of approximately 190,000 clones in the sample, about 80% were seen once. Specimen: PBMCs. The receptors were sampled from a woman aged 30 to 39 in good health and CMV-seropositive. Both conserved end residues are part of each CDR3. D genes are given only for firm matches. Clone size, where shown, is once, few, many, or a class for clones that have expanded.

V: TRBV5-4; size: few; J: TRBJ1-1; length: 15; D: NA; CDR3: CASSLDLQANTEAFF; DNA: TGTGCCAGCAGCTTGGATCTACAGGCGAACACTGAAGCTTTCTTT
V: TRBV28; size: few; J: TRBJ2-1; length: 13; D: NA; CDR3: CASSLIEGKAQFF; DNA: TGTGCCAGCAGTTTGATTGAGGGTAAAGCGCAGTTCTTC
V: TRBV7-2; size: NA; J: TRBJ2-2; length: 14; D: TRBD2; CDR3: CASGTSGGNGELFF; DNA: TGTGCCTCCGGGACTAGCGGGGGGAACGGGGAGCTGTTTTTT
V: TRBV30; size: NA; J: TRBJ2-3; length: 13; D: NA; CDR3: CAWSVGVTDTQYF; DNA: TGTGCCTGGAGCGTAGGGGTCACAGATACGCAGTATTTT
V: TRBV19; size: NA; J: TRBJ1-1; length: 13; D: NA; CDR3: CASSIGLDTEAFF; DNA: TGTGCCAGTAGTATAGGACTGGACACTGAAGCTTTCTTT
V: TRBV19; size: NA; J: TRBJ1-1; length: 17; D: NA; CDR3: CASSMGIGADANTEAFF; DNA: TGTGCCAGTAGTATGGGGATAGGGGCTGACGCGAACACTGAAGCTTTCTTT
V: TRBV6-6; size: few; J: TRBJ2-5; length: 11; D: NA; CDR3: CASKRRETQYF; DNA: TGTGCCAGCAAACGGAGAGAGACCCAGTACTTC
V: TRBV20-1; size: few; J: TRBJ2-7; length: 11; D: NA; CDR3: CSALDSYEQYF; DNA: TGCAGTGCTCTAGACAGCTACGAGCAGTACTTC
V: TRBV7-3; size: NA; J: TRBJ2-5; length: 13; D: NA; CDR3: CASSLGGDETQYF; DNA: TGTGCCAGCAGCTTAGGAGGGGATGAGACCCAGTACTTC
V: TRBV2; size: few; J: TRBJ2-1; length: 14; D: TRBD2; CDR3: CASSDFSRLAEQFF; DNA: TGTGCCAGCAGTGATTTTTCCAGACTAGCCGAGCAGTTCTTC
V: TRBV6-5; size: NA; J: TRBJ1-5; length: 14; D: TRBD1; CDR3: CASSPGQVNQPQHF; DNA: TGTGCCAGCAGTCCGGGACAGGTTAATCAGCCCCAGCATTTT
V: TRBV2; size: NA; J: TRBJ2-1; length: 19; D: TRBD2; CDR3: CASNYGTRGRALGGYEQFF; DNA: TGTGCCAGCAATTATGGGACTAGGGGGAGGGCCTTAGGGGGGTATGAGCAGTTCTTC
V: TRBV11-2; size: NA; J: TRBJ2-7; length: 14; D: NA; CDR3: CASSLGWGESEQYF; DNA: TGTGCCAGCAGCTTAGGGTGGGGGGAGTCCGAGCAGTACTTC
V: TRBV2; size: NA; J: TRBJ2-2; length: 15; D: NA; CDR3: CASSWRAADTGELFF; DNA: TGTGCCAGCTCGTGGAGGGCAGCCGACACCGGGGAGCTGTTTTTT
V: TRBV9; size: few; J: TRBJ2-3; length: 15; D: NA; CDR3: CASSVDGTSTDTQYF; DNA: TGTGCCAGCAGCGTAGATGGTACTAGCACAGATACGCAGTATTTT
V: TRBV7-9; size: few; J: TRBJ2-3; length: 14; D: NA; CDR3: CASSPLHRADTQYF; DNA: TGTGCCAGCAGCCCACTACACCGCGCAGATACGCAGTATTTT
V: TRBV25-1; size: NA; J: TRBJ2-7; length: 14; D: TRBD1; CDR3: CASSETGALREQYF; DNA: TGTGCCAGCAGTGAGACAGGGGCCCTCCGCGAGCAGTACTTC
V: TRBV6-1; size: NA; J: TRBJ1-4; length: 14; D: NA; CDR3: CASIAGSVNEKLFF; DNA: TGTGCCAGCATCGCAGGGTCCGTTAATGAAAAACTGTTTTTT
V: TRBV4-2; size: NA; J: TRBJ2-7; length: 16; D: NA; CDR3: CASSQGRQSESSEQYF; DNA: TGTGCCAGCAGCCAAGGCCGACAGTCGGAGTCAAGCGAGCAGTACTTC
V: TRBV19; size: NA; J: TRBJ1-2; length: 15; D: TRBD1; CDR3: CASTRAQGENYGYTF; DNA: TGTGCCAGTACCAGAGCCCAGGGGGAGAACTATGGCTACACCTTC
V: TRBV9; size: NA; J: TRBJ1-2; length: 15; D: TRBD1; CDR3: CASSVGAGGEYGYTF; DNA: TGTGCCAGCAGCGTAGGTGCAGGGGGCGAGTATGGCTACACCTTC
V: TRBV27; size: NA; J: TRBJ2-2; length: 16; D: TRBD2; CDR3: CASSCSGGGGTGELFF; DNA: TGTGCCAGCAGTTGCTCGGGGGGGGGTGGAACCGGGGAGCTGTTTTTT
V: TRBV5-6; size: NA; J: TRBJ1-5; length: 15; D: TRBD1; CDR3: CASSWGQNSNQPQHF; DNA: TGTGCCAGCAGCTGGGGACAGAATAGCAATCAGCCCCAGCATTTT
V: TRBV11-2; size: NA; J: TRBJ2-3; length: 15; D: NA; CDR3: CARRGVGIHTDTQYF; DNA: TGTGCCAGACGCGGGGTAGGAATCCACACAGATACGCAGTATTTT
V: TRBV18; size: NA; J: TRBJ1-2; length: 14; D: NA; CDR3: CASSPQDGVRGYTF; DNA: TGTGCCAGCTCACCTCAGGACGGGGTACGCGGCTACACCTTC
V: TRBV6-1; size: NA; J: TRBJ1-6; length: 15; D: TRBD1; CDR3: CASSDRGDRNSPLHF; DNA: TGTGCCAGCAGTGATAGAGGGGACAGAAATTCACCCCTCCACTTT
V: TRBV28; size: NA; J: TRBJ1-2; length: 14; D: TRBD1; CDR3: CATPPRQGAQGYTF; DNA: TGTGCCACTCCCCCTCGGCAGGGGGCTCAAGGCTACACCTTC
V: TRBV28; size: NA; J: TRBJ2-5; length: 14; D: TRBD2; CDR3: CASRLRGGRETQYF; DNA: TGTGCCAGCAGGTTACGGGGGGGCCGGGAGACCCAGTACTTC
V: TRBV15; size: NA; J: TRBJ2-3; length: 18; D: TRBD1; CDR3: CATSRARSTGARTDTQYF; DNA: TGTGCCACCAGCAGAGCTCGTTCGACAGGGGCAAGGACAGATACGCAGTATTTT
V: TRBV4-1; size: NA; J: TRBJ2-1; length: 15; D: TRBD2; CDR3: CASRPLAGGPNEQFF; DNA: TGCGCCAGCAGACCACTAGCGGGGGGGCCCAATGAGCAGTTCTTC
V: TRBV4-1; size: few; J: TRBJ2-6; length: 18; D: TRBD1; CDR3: CASSQWTGGTSGANVLTF; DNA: TGCGCCAGCAGCCAGTGGACAGGGGGGACCTCAGGGGCCAACGTCCTGACTTTC
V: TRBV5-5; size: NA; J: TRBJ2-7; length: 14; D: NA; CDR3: CASSFFGGAYEQYF; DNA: TGTGCCAGCAGCTTTTTCGGCGGCGCCTACGAGCAGTACTTC
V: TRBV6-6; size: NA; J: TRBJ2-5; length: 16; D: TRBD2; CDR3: CASSNSGGLRQETQYF; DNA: TGTGCCAGCAGCAATAGCGGGGGCTTACGCCAAGAGACCCAGTACTTC
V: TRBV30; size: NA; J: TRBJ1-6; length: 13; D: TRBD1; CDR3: CAWGQGNNSPLHF; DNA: TGTGCCTGGGGACAGGGGAATAATTCACCCCTCCACTTT
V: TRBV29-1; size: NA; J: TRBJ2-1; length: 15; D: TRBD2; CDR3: CSVEAGTSGGNEQFF; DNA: TGCAGCGTTGAAGCCGGGACTAGCGGGGGGAATGAGCAGTTCTTC
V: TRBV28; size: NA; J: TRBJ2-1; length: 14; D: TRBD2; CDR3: CASSLRREGSEQFF; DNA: TGTGCCAGCAGTTTGAGGCGGGAGGGGAGTGAGCAGTTCTTC
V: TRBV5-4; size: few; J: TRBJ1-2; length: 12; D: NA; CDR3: CASSLTGRGYTF; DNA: TGTGCCAGCAGCTTAACGGGTCGTGGCTACACCTTC
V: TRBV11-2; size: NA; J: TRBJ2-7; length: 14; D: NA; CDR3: CASSVGVTSYEQYF; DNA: TGTGCCAGCAGCGTCGGGGTTACCTCCTACGAGCAGTACTTC
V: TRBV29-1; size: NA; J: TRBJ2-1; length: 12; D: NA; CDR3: CSVLSGANEQFF; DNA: TGCAGCGTCCTCAGCGGTGCCAATGAGCAGTTCTTC
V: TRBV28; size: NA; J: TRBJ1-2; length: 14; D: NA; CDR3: CASSPLRGRGGYTF; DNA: TGTGCCAGCAGTCCACTAAGGGGCAGGGGTGGCTACACCTTC
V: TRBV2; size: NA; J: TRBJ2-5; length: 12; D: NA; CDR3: CAIWTVQETQYF; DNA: TGTGCCATCTGGACAGTCCAAGAGACCCAGTACTTC
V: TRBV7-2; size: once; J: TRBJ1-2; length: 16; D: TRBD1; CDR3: CASSWKGQPTLYGYTF; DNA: TGTGCCAGCAGCTGGAAGGGACAGCCTACTCTCTATGGCTACACCTTC
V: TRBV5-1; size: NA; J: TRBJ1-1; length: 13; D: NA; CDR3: CASTLSGNTEAFF; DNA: TGCGCCAGTACCTTATCAGGGAACACTGAAGCTTTCTTT
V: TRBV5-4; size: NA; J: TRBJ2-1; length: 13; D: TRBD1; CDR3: CASSSGQPNEQFF; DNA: TGTGCCAGCAGCTCGGGACAGCCAAATGAGCAGTTCTTC
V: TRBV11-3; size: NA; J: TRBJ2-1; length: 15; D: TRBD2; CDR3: CASSLTSGGYNEQFF; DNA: TGTGCCAGCAGCCTGACTAGCGGGGGTTACAATGAGCAGTTCTTC
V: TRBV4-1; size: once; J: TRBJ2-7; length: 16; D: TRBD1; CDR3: CASSQAMGQGAREQYF; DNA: TGCGCCAGCAGCCAAGCGATGGGACAGGGGGCGCGGGAGCAGTACTTC
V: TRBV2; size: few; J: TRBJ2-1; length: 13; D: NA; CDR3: CASIAGPYNEQFF; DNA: TGTGCCAGCATCGCGGGGCCCTACAATGAGCAGTTCTTC
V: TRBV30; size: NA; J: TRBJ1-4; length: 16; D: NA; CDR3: CAWSAPMDRINEKLFF; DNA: TGTGCCTGGAGTGCCCCCATGGACAGAATTAATGAAAAACTGTTTTTT
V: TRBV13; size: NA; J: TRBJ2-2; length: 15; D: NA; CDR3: CASSAGQRNTGELFF; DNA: TGTGCCAGCAGCGCAGGACAGAGGAACACCGGGGAGCTGTTTTTT
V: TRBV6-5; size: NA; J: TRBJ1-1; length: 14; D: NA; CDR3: CASSYGDLNTEAFF; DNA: TGTGCCAGCAGTTACGGGGACTTGAACACTGAAGCTTTCTTT
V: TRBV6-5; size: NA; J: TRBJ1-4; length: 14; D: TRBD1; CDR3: CASSRDRWGEKLFF; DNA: TGTGCCAGCAGTCGGGACAGGTGGGGTGAAAAACTGTTTTTT
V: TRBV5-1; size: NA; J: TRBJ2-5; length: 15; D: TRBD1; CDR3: CASSLVAGGSETQYF; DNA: TGCGCCAGCAGCTTGGTCGCAGGGGGCTCGGAGACCCAGTACTTC
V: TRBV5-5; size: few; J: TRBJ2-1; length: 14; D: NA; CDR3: CASSLVQGINEQFF; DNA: TGTGCCAGCAGCTTGGTGCAGGGGATCAATGAGCAGTTCTTC
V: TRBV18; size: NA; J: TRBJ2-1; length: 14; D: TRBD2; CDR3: CASSPLPAGDEQFF; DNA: TGTGCCAGCTCACCACTTCCAGCGGGAGACGAGCAGTTCTTC